Listed below are T cell receptor beta chains from one sample, sequenced in a study of shared clonotypes between healthy human individuals. Sequencing used immunoSEQ multiplex PCR; TCRdb keeps in-frame clones, though not all of them. Of some 1 million clones detected, more than 65% appear once; the ten largest clones hold roughly 1.5%. Sequencing was performed on memory CD4+ T cells sorted from blood. The receptors were sampled from a young man in good health. The CDR3 runs from the conserved cysteine through the conserved F or W. D genes are given only for firm matches. Some rows mark clone size as missing; the rest say once, few, many or name a class of expanded clone.

cdr3_length	v_call	j_call	clone_size	d_call	cdr3_nt	cdr3_aa
13	TRBV7-3	TRBJ1-5	.	.	TGTGCCAGCAGCTTAACAAGGGATCAGCCCCAGCATTTT	CASSLTRDQPQHF
17	TRBV4-2	TRBJ2-3	.	TRBD2	TGTGCCAGCAGCCAAACCCTTTCCGGGACTACCACAGATACGCAGTATTTT	CASSQTLSGTTTDTQYF
12	TRBV28	TRBJ2-5	.	.	TGTGCCAGCAGTTTACTAAAAGAGACCCAGTACTTC	CASSLLKETQYF
17	TRBV18	TRBJ2-7	few	TRBD2	TGTGCCAGCTCACCCCGGACTAGCGGGAGGGCTGACTACGAGCAGTACTTC	CASSPRTSGRADYEQYF
13	TRBV5-1	TRBJ2-5	.	.	TGCGCCAGCAGCTTGCAATCACAAGAGACCCAGTACTTC	CASSLQSQETQYF
15	TRBV2	TRBJ1-2	.	.	TGTGCCAGCAACGAACGTCGACTCCAGATCTATGGCTACACCTTC	CASNERRLQIYGYTF
16	TRBV2	TRBJ2-5	.	TRBD2	TGTGCCAGCAGTGTTCGGGCTAGCGGGGAGGCAGAGACCCAGTACTTC	CASSVRASGEAETQYF
16	TRBV2	TRBJ2-6	once	TRBD1	TGTGCCAGCAGGGACAGGGCTGTCTCTGGGGCCAACGTCCTGACTTTC	CASRDRAVSGANVLTF
14	TRBV19	TRBJ1-2	.	TRBD1	TGTGCCAGTAGAAGAACAGGGGGCGCACGCGGCTACACCTTC	CASRRTGGARGYTF
14	TRBV4-1	TRBJ2-7	.	.	TGCGCCAGCAGCCTTAGGACTGTTCTGGACGAGCAGTACTTC	CASSLRTVLDEQYF
17	TRBV19	TRBJ2-3	.	.	TGTGCCAGTAGTATGGAATTGGCAGGCAGGGGCACAGATACGCAGTATTTT	CASSMELAGRGTDTQYF
13	TRBV11-2	TRBJ1-2	.	TRBD1	TGTGCCAGCAGCCCGGACAGGGGATTTGGCTACACCTTC	CASSPDRGFGYTF
16	TRBV27	TRBJ2-7	.	TRBD2	TGTGCCAGCAGTGGGCGTGGGGGACTAGCGGTATACGAGCAGTACTTC	CASSGRGGLAVYEQYF
13	TRBV6-6	TRBJ1-1	.	.	TGTGCCAGCTCTTCCCCCAGGGGCGCTGAAGCTTTCTTT	CASSSPRGAEAFF
18	TRBV12-5	TRBJ2-7	.	.	TGTGCTAGTGGTCCAGGGGCTAATCGGAAAATCGCTTCCTACGAGCAGTACTTC	CASGPGANRKIASYEQYF
14	TRBV5-1	TRBJ2-3	.	.	TGCGCCAGCAGCTTTGGGGGGTTAACAGATACGCAGTATTTT	CASSFGGLTDTQYF
18	TRBV19	TRBJ1-4	.	.	TGTGCCAGTAGTATAGTCGGCGGGCACGGAGATTCAAATGAAAAACTGTTTTTT	CASSIVGGHGDSNEKLFF
16	TRBV19	TRBJ2-3	.	TRBD1	TGTGCCAGTAGTATCCGGACAGGGATGAAGGCGGATACGCAGTATTTT	CASSIRTGMKADTQYF
14	TRBV4-1	TRBJ2-1	.	.	TGCGCCAGCAGCCAAGGCTGGACGCAGAATGAGCAGTTCTTC	CASSQGWTQNEQFF
17	TRBV4-1	TRBJ2-3	.	.	TGCGCCAGCAGCCAAGAAGGAGGGGGCGGAAGGACAGATACGCAGTATTTT	CASSQEGGGGRTDTQYF
17	TRBV25-1	TRBJ2-3	.	TRBD2	TGTGCCAGCAGTGAAAAAGCATCTAGCGGGAGCACAGATACGCAGTATTTT	CASSEKASSGSTDTQYF
15	TRBV25-1	TRBJ1-3	once	.	TGTGCCAGCAGTGAATCTGGGGGGGCCGGAAACACCATATATTTT	CASSESGGAGNTIYF
15	TRBV25-1	TRBJ2-3	.	.	TGTGCCAGGAATTCGCCTGCCGGGTTCACAGATACGCAGTATTTT	CARNSPAGFTDTQYF
13	TRBV11-3	TRBJ2-5	.	.	TGTGCCAGCAGCTCCGTTTGGGACCCCAAGCAGTACTTC	CASSSVWDPKQYF
15	TRBV27	TRBJ1-6	once	.	TGTGCCAGCGGCCCTCGGGACCGTTCCTCTTCACCCCTCCACTTT	CASGPRDRSSSPLHF
13	TRBV11-2	TRBJ2-7	.	.	TGTGCCAGCAGCTTATCGGCTTCCTACGAGCAGTACTTC	CASSLSASYEQYF
12	TRBV6-5	TRBJ2-7	.	.	TGTGCCAGCAGTTCGGACAGCTACGAGCAGTACTTC	CASSSDSYEQYF
13	TRBV10-1	TRBJ2-3	few	.	TGCGCCAGCAGCCCGACTAGGTTGGATACGCAGTATTTT	CASSPTRLDTQYF
16	TRBV7-8	TRBJ2-7	.	TRBD1	TGTGCCAGCAGCTTGGACCCCGGGACAGCCTCCTACGAGCAGTACTTC	CASSLDPGTASYEQYF
13	TRBV18	TRBJ2-7	.	.	TGTGCCAGCTCACCATTCGATCCATACGAGCAGTACTTC	CASSPFDPYEQYF
14	TRBV11-2	TRBJ2-7	.	.	TGTGCCAGCAGTGTCGCCTGGAGCTCCTACGAGCAGTACTTC	CASSVAWSSYEQYF
13	TRBV6-5	TRBJ2-2	.	.	TGTGCCAGCAGAAACCCAAACACCGGGGAGCTGTTTTTT	CASRNPNTGELFF
13	TRBV5-6	TRBJ2-1	.	.	TGTGCCAGCAGCTTAGACCTTAACAATGAGCAGTTCTTC	CASSLDLNNEQFF
11	TRBV11-2	TRBJ2-3	.	.	TGTGCCAGCAGCTTCCGCTGGGACACGTATTTT	CASSFRWDTYF
17	TRBV5-6	TRBJ1-1	few	.	TGTGCCAGCAGCCCCCTAAAACCGGGTGGGAGGAACACTGAAGCTTTCTTT	CASSPLKPGGRNTEAFF
14	TRBV10-3	TRBJ2-7	.	TRBD1	TGTGCCATCAGGGGAACGGGACAGTCAAGCGAGCAGTACTTC	CAIRGTGQSSEQYF
17	TRBV7-2	TRBJ2-3	.	TRBD2	TGTGCCAGCAGCTCGCCCGGGACTAGCGGGAGTACAGATACGCAGTATTTT	CASSSPGTSGSTDTQYF
16	TRBV7-9	TRBJ2-3	few	TRBD2	TGTGCCAGCACCCTTGGGACTAGCGGGGTCACAGATACGCAGTATTTT	CASTLGTSGVTDTQYF
13	TRBV28	TRBJ1-1	.	.	TGTGCCAGCAGTTTCACAGAGAACACTGAAGCTTTCTTT	CASSFTENTEAFF
13	TRBV11-2	TRBJ1-5	.	.	TGTGCCAGCAGCCTGTCTTTAAATCAGCCCCAGCATTTT	CASSLSLNQPQHF
12	TRBV7-6	TRBJ2-1	once	.	TGTGCCAGCTCACCCGGGCAGAATGAGCAGTTCTTC	CASSPGQNEQFF
16	TRBV7-9	TRBJ2-3	.	.	TGTGCCAGCAGCCAATCTGGTGGGGGGACCACAGATACGCAGTATTTT	CASSQSGGGTTDTQYF
12	TRBV2	TRBJ2-1	.	.	TGTGCCAGCAGAATAACAGGGTTCCGGCAGTTCTTC	CASRITGFRQFF
11	TRBV14	TRBJ2-1	.	.	TGTGCCAGCAGCCAAGTCTATGAGCAGTTCTTC	CASSQVYEQFF
15	TRBV27	TRBJ2-3	.	.	TGTGCCAGCCCCCTGCCCGGGGGCCCCACAGATACGCAGTATTTT	CASPLPGGPTDTQYF
17	TRBV28	TRBJ1-6	.	TRBD1	TGTGCCAGCAGTTTATGGGGGACAGGGACAGGTAATTCACCCCTCCACTTT	CASSLWGTGTGNSPLHF
11	TRBV7-9	TRBJ2-7	.	.	TGTGCCAGCAGCTCAGGGCTCGAGCAGTACTTC	CASSSGLEQYF
15	TRBV10-3	TRBJ2-7	.	TRBD2	TGTGCCATCAGTGGCCAGGGACTAGCGGGAGGCGAGCAGTACTTC	CAISGQGLAGGEQYF